A single sample is the source of the 20 T cell receptor beta chains below, sequenced in a study of technical replicates of blood from a handful of donors. Some clones are missing from TCRdb's copy, which holds only in-frame ones; the method was immunoSEQ multiplex PCR. The table records tens of thousands of clones, roughly 94% of them present only once. Sequenced input: T cells isolated from PBMCs. The receptors come from a human donor in good health.

The gene calls are TRBV7-2 and TRBJ2-7, with D perhaps matching TRBD1 (6 bases). Trimming left V 1 base short and J 2 bases short, with 12 bases between. Germline values: CDR1 SGHTA, CDR2 FQGNSA. The length of the CDR3 is 15 residues. The CDR3, as DNA: TGTGCCAGCAGCTTAGAGGCCAGGGGTACCTACGAGCAGTACTTC. Its protein product is CASSLEARGTYEQYF.

This chain connects TRBV7-6 to TRBJ1-1; no clear D gene. Trimming shortened V by 2 bases and J by 5 bases, and 12 bases separated the two germline ends. The CDR3 covers 14 residues. From germline, CDR1 is SGHVS and CDR2 FNYEAQ. CDR3 loop: CASSLYRVGTEAFF. CDR3 DNA: TGTGCCAGCAGCTTATACCGGGTCGGGACTGAAGCTTTCTTT.

The rearrangement uses TRBV4-1 and TRBJ2-3, with D possibly matching TRBD1 (6 bases). Trimming left V 10 bases short and J 7 bases short, with 24 bases between. The CDR3 is 15 residues long. Germline CDR1 reads MGHRA; CDR2 reads YSYEKL. The CDR3 sequence is CATSYLGGDRNTQYF. Here the CDR3 DNA reads TGCGCCACCTCATACTTAGGGGGAGATCGAAATACGCAGTATTTT.

This sequence joins TRBV4-1 and TRBJ2-1; no clear D gene. The CDR3 totals 14 residues. Germline V lookup: CDR1 MGHRA, CDR2 YSYEKL. V lost 2 bases and J 8 bases, leaving 13 bases between the germline ends. CDR3: CASSQKASVDEQFF. CDR3 in DNA: TGCGCCAGCAGCCAAAAGGCTAGTGTGGATGAGCAGTTCTTC.

This rearrangement joins TRBV2 to TRBJ1-5; 7 positions match TRBD1. The CDR3 runs to 15 residues. Germline values: CDR1 SNHLY, CDR2 FYNNEI. V trimming: 6 bases; J trimming: 3 bases; junction bases outside the gene matches: 8. CDR3 amino acids: CASSLDRAANQPQHF. In DNA, the CDR3 is TGTGCCAGCAGCCTCGACAGGGCGGCCAATCAGCCCCAGCATTTT. The full variable domain, rest sourced from reference TRBV2 and TRBJ1-5, is EPEVTQTPSHQVTQMGQEVILRCVPISNHLYFYWYRQILGQKVEFLVSFYNNEISEKSEIFDDQFSVERPDGSNFTLKIRSTKLEDSAMYFCASSLDRAANQPQHFGDGTRLSIL.

The V gene is TRBV19, the J gene TRBJ1-2; TRBD1 agrees at 9 bases. The germline V gene encodes CDR1 LNHDA and CDR2 SQIVND (reference sequence). Trimming at V came to 2 bases and at J to 4 bases, leaving 8 bases not matched to a gene. This CDR3 region has 16 residues. CDR3 amino acids: CASSISRTGAIYGYTF. As DNA, the CDR3 is TGTGCCAGTAGTATATCCCGGACAGGGGCGATCTATGGCTACACCTTC.

This chain uses TRBV2 with TRBJ2-7; 9 nucleotides agree with TRBD1. In germline, CDR1 is SNHLY, CDR2 FYNNEI. Germline trimming cut 5 bases from V and 5 bases from J; bases unmatched to any gene: 7. The CDR3 runs to 14 residues. CDR3 in amino acids: CASSQTGGLDEQYF. In DNA, the CDR3 is TGTGCCAGCAGTCAGACAGGGGGTTTGGACGAGCAGTACTTC.

The genes are TRBV11-1 and TRBJ2-3; 10 bases align to TRBD2. CDR3 length equals 18 residues. V lost 5 bases and J lost 0; bases outside the gene matches: 11. In germline, CDR1 is SGHAT, CDR2 FQDESV (reference sequence). The CDR3 loop is CASSLRTSGDTSTDTQYF. DNA of the CDR3: TGTGCCAGCAGCCTAAGGACTAGCGGTGACACTAGCACAGATACGCAGTATTTT.

This chain connects TRBV7-3 to TRBJ2-6; 7 bases line up with TRBD1. Germline loops: CDR1 SGHTA, CDR2 FQGTGA. The CDR3 sequence is 19 residues long. V dropped 5 bases and J dropped 2; count of bases not matched to a gene: 15. The CDR3 protein is CASSLRDRSSWAGANVLTF. In nucleotides, the CDR3 is TGTGCCAGCAGCCTACGGGACAGATCCTCCTGGGCTGGGGCCAACGTCCTGACTTTC.

The chain employs TRBV7-6 and TRBJ2-1, with D possibly matching TRBD2 (5 bases). The CDR3 extends over 12 amino acids. Trimming took off 5 bases at V and 7 bases at J, with 9 bases between the two ends. Looked up from germline, CDR1 is SGHVS and CDR2 is FNYEAQ. The chain's CDR3 is CASSPGINEQFF. The CDR3, as DNA: TGTGCCAGCAGCCCCGGGATAAATGAGCAGTTCTTC.

J is TRBJ2-3 and V is TRBV4-1; D not resolved. Germline loops: CDR1 MGHRA, CDR2 YSYEKL. This CDR3 contains 17 residues. Trimming shortened V by 1 base and J by 0 bases, and 14 bases separated the two germline ends. The CDR3 DNA is TGCGCCAGCAGCCAAGGTCTGTCAACGGAGAGCACAGATACGCAGTATTTT. Translating it yields CASSQGLSTESTDTQYF.

Here the CDR3 reads CATSRTGTGDEQYF. The CDR3 nucleotides read TGTGCCACCAGCAGAACCGGGACAGGGGACGAGCAGTACTTC. The chain combines TRBV15 with TRBJ2-7, with TRBD1 identical over 10 bases. The junction had 3 bases not matched to a gene; V was cut back by 2 bases and J by 5 bases. Germline V gene sequence: CDR1 LNHNV, CDR2 YYDKDF (reference sequence). This CDR3 spans 14 amino acids.

V gene TRBV28 combines with J gene TRBJ1-1; D ambiguous. Trimming shortened V by 5 bases and J by 2 bases, and 15 bases separated the two germline ends. Per germline, CDR1 MDHEN and CDR2 SYDVKM. The CDR3 is 15 residues long. This CDR3 is CASSMIPRENTEAFF. The DNA for the CDR3 is TGTGCCAGCAGTATGATACCCCGAGAAAACACTGAAGCTTTCTTT.

This chain uses TRBV4-2 with TRBJ1-1; D remains unclear. The germline V and J ends were trimmed by 0 bases and 5 bases, with 7 bases remaining between them. Germline V gene data show CDR1 as LGHNA and CDR2 as YNFKEQ. CDR3 size: 13 residues. CDR3 amino acids: CASSQDGDTEAFF. CDR3 sequence (DNA): TGTGCCAGCAGCCAAGACGGGGATACTGAAGCTTTCTTT.

V is TRBV30 and J is TRBJ1-5, with D maybe TRBD1 (5 bases). The CDR3 sequence is 18 residues long. Between the trimmed V and J ends, which lost 2 bases and 0 bases, there was a span of 20 bases. Germline CDR1 reads GTSNPN; CDR2 reads SVGIG (reference sequence). This chain's CDR3 is CAWSMPGGWGDSNQPQHF. The CDR3, as DNA: TGTGCCTGGAGTATGCCCGGGGGATGGGGCGATAGCAATCAGCCCCAGCATTTT. Using reference TRBV30 and TRBJ1-5 for the parts outside the CDR3, the full variable domain is SQTIHQWPATLVQPVGSPLSLECTVEGTSNPNLYWYRQAAGRGLQLLFYSVGIGQISSEVPQNLSASRPQDRQFILSSKKLLLSDSGFYLCAWSMPGGWGDSNQPQHFGDGTRLSIL.

The chain carries TRBV7-6 and TRBJ1-1; 7 nucleotides line up with TRBD1. J lost 7 bases, V lost 5 bases, and 4 bases had no gene match. Germline V gene data show CDR1 as SGHVS and CDR2 as FNYEAQ. The CDR3 sequence is 12 residues long. The CDR3 DNA is TGTGCCAGCAGCCCCAGGGGGGATGAAGCTTTCTTT. Its protein is CASSPRGDEAFF.

The chain is built from TRBV7-9 and TRBJ2-1; 7 bases match TRBD1. V was clipped by 5 bases and J by 0 bases; unmatched bases: 7. The CDR3 contains 16 residues. Germline V gene sequence: CDR1 SEHNR, CDR2 FQNEAQ (reference sequence). CDR3 amino acids: CASSHGGQASYNEQFF. Written as DNA, the CDR3 is TGTGCCAGCAGCCACGGAGGACAGGCCTCCTACAATGAGCAGTTCTTC.

The chain is built from TRBV11-2 and TRBJ2-3; 14 positions agree with TRBD2. Per the germline V gene, CDR1 is SGHAT and CDR2 is FQNNGV. The CDR3 spans 17 residues. V lost 5 bases, J lost 5 bases, and 9 bases stayed unmatched. In DNA, the CDR3 is TGTGCCAGCAGCCGCCAGACTAGCGGGAGGGTTGGAGATACGCAGTATTTT. Residues: CASSRQTSGRVGDTQYF.

The gene calls are TRBV5-4 and TRBJ2-3; 7 nucleotides agree with TRBD2. V gave up 3 bases and J gave up 6 bases; unmatched junction bases: 7. The CDR3 consists of 14 residues. Per the germline V gene, CDR1 is SGHNT and CDR2 is YYREEE (reference sequence). The CDR3 loop is CASSWSGGGDTQYF. In nucleotides, the CDR3 is TGTGCCAGCAGCTGGTCGGGGGGAGGGGATACGCAGTATTTT. Based on the CDR3 plus reference TRBV5-4 and TRBJ2-3, the full variable domain is ETGVTQSPTHLIKTRGQQVTLRCSSQSGHNTVSWYQQALGQGPQFIFQYYREEENGRGNFPPRFSGLQFPNYSSELNVNALELDDSALYLCASSWSGGGDTQYFGPGTRLTVL.

The DNA for the CDR3 is TGCGCCAGCAGCTTGGGACAGGGAGCCTACAATGAGCAGTTCTTC. Translated: CASSLGQGAYNEQFF. J is TRBJ2-1 and V is TRBV5-1, with 7 bases matching TRBD1. The CDR3 is 15 amino acids. The V segment lost 0 bases and the J segment 2 bases; nucleotides outside the gene matches: 2. Germline CDR1 SGHRS, CDR2 YFSETQ.